This T cell receptor beta chain comes out of a study of CD8 T cells in Susac syndrome. Of note for this clonotype: Its target is unknown.

Those who served as multiple sclerosis controls were treatment-naive patients with stable or active relapsing-remitting disease. After extraction with the RNeasy kit, roughly 0.45 to 1 ug of the RNA was reverse transcribed using random hexamers. The CDR3 of TCR beta was amplified by immunoSEQ multiplex PCR across 54 Vbeta and 13 Jbeta. A single record per CDR3 protein comes from TCRdb applying MiXCR to the immunoSEQ multiplex PCR reads. The data contain roughly 130,000 distinct CDR3 sequences, about 94% of them singletons. Notes on the study in general: The study's TCR sequencing and HLA analysis drew on a certain number of individuals. That number was acknowledged as relatively small.

The sample was CD4+ T cells from PBMCs. This TCR came from a human donor with multiple sclerosis.

The CDR3 DNA reads TGTGCCAGCAGTGGAGACAGCGGGTGGAGCACTGAAGCTTTCTTT. It encodes CASSGDSGWSTEAFF. The V gene is TRBV25-1, the J gene TRBJ1-1; possible D gene TRBD1, 5 bases. This CDR3 contains 15 residues. Germline assignment: CDR1 MGHDK and CDR2 SYGVNS. V lost 4 bases, J lost 4 bases, and 16 bases lay in between.